These 11 T cell receptor beta chains were all obtained from the same sample, sequenced in a study of beta chain features in type 1 diabetes. TCRB transcripts that were expressed got sequenced, as all of the isolated RNA had been reverse transcribed. Produced via immunoSEQ multiplex PCR; TCRdb's table is partial and in-frame only. The table lists approximately 250,000 clones, approximately 14% of them singletons. Sample: naive CD4+ T cells from blood. The receptors were gathered from a woman in her thirties or forties in good health.

V and J are TRBV6-1 and TRBJ1-2, with 8 bases identical to TRBD1. The V segment lost 6 bases and the J segment 4 bases; nucleotides outside the gene matches: 10. CDR3 size: 15 residues. Germline CDR1 and CDR2: MNHNS and SASEGT. CDR3 DNA sequence: TGTGCCAGCAGAAGGGAGACAGGGGTGGGCTATGGCTACACCTTC. Protein product: CASRRETGVGYGYTF.

This sequence joins TRBV4-3 and TRBJ2-5; a possible D gene is TRBD2 (7 bases). The CDR3 totals 14 residues. Per the germline V gene, CDR1 is LGHNA and CDR2 is YSLEER. The germline V and J ends were trimmed by 4 bases and 5 bases, with 14 bases remaining between them. Here the CDR3 reads CASSPKGGGETQYF. CDR3 bases: TGCGCCAGCAGCCCCAAAGGGGGGGGCGAGACCCAGTACTTC.

This clone has a handful of counts. V usage is TRBV18 and J usage is TRBJ1-1; weak D call: TRBD1 (5 bases). The V end lost 2 bases, the J end lost 11 bases, and 15 bases lay between the germline ends. The CDR3 totals 13 residues. Germline V gene sequence: CDR1 KGHSH, CDR2 LQKENI. CDR3 DNA: TGTGCCAGCTCACCAGAAGGGGCATTATCGGCTTTCTTT. Its translation is CASSPEGALSAFF.

This clone was seen only a few times. The genes are TRBV9 and TRBJ2-3, with 8 bases matching TRBD2. The CDR3 is 13 amino acids. Trimming cost V 6 bases and J 4 bases; bases outside gene matches: 4. Germline values: CDR1 SGDLS, CDR2 YYNGEE. Here the CDR3 reads CASNPGLADTQYF. DNA for the CDR3: TGTGCCAGCAACCCGGGACTAGCAGATACGCAGTATTTT.

V usage is TRBV19 and J usage is TRBJ1-2; 9 bases fit TRBD1. J gave up 6 bases and V 5 bases, and 7 bases lay outside the gene matches. The CDR3 extends over 14 amino acids. Germline V gives CDR1 LNHDA, CDR2 SQIVND (reference sequence). This CDR3 reads CASSDLGQGNGYTF. The CDR3 bases are TGTGCCAGTAGTGACCTTGGACAGGGGAATGGCTACACCTTC. The variable domain in full, with the rest retrieved from reference TRBV19 and TRBJ1-2, is DGGITQSPKYLFRKEGQNVTLSCEQNLNHDAMYWYRQDPGQGLRLIYYSQIVNDFQKGDIAEGYSVSREKKESFPLTVTSAQKNPTAFYLCASSDLGQGNGYTFGSGTRLTVV.

This clone was observed a handful of times. The chain uses TRBV19 and TRBJ2-7; D ambiguous. Between the trimmed V and J ends, which lost 3 bases and 3 bases, there was a span of 12 bases. The CDR3 spans 14 residues. Germline assignment: CDR1 LNHDA and CDR2 SQIVND (reference sequence). The CDR3: CASSIADRNYEQYF. CDR3 coding DNA: TGTGCCAGTAGTATTGCCGATAGAAACTACGAGCAGTACTTC. Combining the CDR3 with reference TRBV19 and TRBJ2-7 gives the whole variable domain DGGITQSPKYLFRKEGQNVTLSCEQNLNHDAMYWYRQDPGQGLRLIYYSQIVNDFQKGDIAEGYSVSREKKESFPLTVTSAQKNPTAFYLCASSIADRNYEQYFGPGTRLTVT.

This rearrangement joins TRBV5-1 to TRBJ2-7; 12 nucleotides align to TRBD2. There are 17 residues in the CDR3. Germline V lookup: CDR1 SGHRS, CDR2 YFSETQ. The ends lost 1 base at V and 0 bases at J; junction bases unmatched: 5. CDR3 sequence reads: CASSLSPTSGSSYEQYF. CDR3 DNA sequence: TGCGCCAGCAGCTTGTCCCCGACTAGCGGGAGCTCCTACGAGCAGTACTTC.

This clone was observed a few times. DNA of the CDR3: TGCGCCAGCAGCACCACTAGCGGGGGGACCTACAATGAGCAGTTCTTC. This translates into CASSTTSGGTYNEQFF. The chain joins TRBV5-1 to TRBJ2-1; 12 nucleotides match TRBD2. Looked up from germline, CDR1 is SGHRS and CDR2 is YFSETQ. The CDR3 contains 16 residues. The V and J ends lost 4 bases and 2 bases, in that order; junction bases with no gene match: 4.

The rearrangement uses TRBV19 and TRBJ1-2; possibly TRBD1 for D (5 bases). CDR1 is LNHDA, CDR2 SQIVND, per germline (reference sequence). The CDR3 contains 13 residues. Trimming took off 6 bases at V and 8 bases at J, with 16 bases between the two ends. CDR3 amino acids: CASSAPDKVGYTF. The CDR3, as DNA: TGTGCCAGTAGCGCCCCGGACAAGGTCGGCTACACCTTC.

The chain has TRBV7-8 and TRBJ1-1; possible D gene TRBD1, 5 bases. V gave up 6 bases and J gave up 3 bases, with 14 bases separating them. Germline values: CDR1 SGHVS, CDR2 FQNEAQ. The CDR3 totals 14 residues. The CDR3 region has the DNA TGTGCCAGCAGGACGGGGGTGATGGACACTGAAGCTTTCTTT. This codes for CASRTGVMDTEAFF.

J is TRBJ2-5 and V is TRBV7-6; 10 bases match TRBD2. Germline-derived CDR1 and CDR2 are SGHVS and FNYEAQ. V shed 4 bases and J 5 bases; nucleotides not matched to a gene: 16. The CDR3 extends over 18 amino acids. The chain's CDR3 is CASSSGPGLANRQETQYF. The CDR3, as DNA: TGTGCCAGCAGCTCCGGACCGGGACTAGCGAATCGCCAGGAGACCCAGTACTTC. The complete variable domain, with remaining parts taken from reference TRBV7-6 and TRBJ2-5, reads GAGVSQSPRYKVTKRGQDVALRCDPISGHVSLYWYRQALGQGPEFLTYFNYEAQQDKSGLPNDRFSAERPEGSISTLTIQRTEQRDSAMYRCASSSGPGLANRQETQYFGPGTRLLVL.